The clone carrying this TCR beta chain has just a few counts. Its antigen is not known. This sample is drawn from a study of regulatory T cells in long-lasting Graves disease. Whole-study results and caveats: Owing to a sample size that was small, accuracy may have been reduced.

Assembly of TCR beta libraries relied on iRepertoire HTBI primers together with Arm-PCR of CDR3 regions. TCRdb re-called the multiplex PCR reads through MiXCR, storing one row per CDR3 protein. The table shows over 500,000 distinct CDR3 sequences, with about 16% occurring only once. Germline V gene sequence: CDR1 LNHDA, CDR2 SQIVND (reference sequence). The CDR3 contains 15 residues. Trimming took 4 bases from V and 1 from J, leaving 13 bases between them. Described time point: newly diagnosed GD, antithyroid drugs for less than 3 months. RNA extracted from PBMCs served as the sequencing template. This same sample was also taken into another study, of T cells in Graves' hyperthyroidism and ophthalmopathy.

The J gene is TRBJ1-1, the V gene TRBV19; TRBD1 is a possible D gene (6 bases). This sample comprised peripheral blood mononuclear cells (PBMCs), obtained at new diagnosis, from a patient treated with antithyroid drugs. This TCR derives from a man younger than 35 with Graves disease. The CDR3 loop is CASSTLDRKNTEAFF. The CDR3, as DNA: TGTGCCAGTAGTACCCTGGACAGAAAGAACACTGAAGCTTTCTTT.